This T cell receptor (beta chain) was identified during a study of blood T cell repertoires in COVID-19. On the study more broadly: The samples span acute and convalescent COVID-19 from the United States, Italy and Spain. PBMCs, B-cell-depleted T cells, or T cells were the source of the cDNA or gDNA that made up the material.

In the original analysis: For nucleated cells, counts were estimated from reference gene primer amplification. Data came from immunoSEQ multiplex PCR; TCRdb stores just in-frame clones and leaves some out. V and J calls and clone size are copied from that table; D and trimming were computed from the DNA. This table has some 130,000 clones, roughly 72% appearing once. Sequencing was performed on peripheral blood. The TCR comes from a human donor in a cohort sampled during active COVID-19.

CDR3 nucleotide sequence: TGTGCCAGCAGTGGATACCCGACAAGGACAGATACGCAGTATTTT. This translates into CASSGYPTRTDTQYF. V usage is TRBV25-1 and J usage is TRBJ2-3, with D uncertain. This CDR3 contains 15 residues. Per germline, CDR1 MGHDK and CDR2 SYGVNS. Trimming removed 4 bases from V and 3 bases from J, with 14 bases in between.